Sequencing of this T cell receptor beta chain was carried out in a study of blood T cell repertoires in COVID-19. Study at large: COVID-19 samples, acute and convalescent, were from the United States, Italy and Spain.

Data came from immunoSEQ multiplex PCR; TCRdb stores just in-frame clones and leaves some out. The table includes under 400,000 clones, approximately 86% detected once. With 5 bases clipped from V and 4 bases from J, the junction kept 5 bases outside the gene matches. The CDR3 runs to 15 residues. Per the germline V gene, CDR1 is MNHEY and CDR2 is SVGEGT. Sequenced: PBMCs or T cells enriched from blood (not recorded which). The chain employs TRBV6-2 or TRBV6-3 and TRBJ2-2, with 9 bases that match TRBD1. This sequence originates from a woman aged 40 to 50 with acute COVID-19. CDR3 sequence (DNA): TGTGCCAGCAGTCAACAGGGGGCGGCCACCGGGGAGCTGTTTTTT. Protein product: CASSQQGAATGELFF.